This is a list of T cell receptor beta chains from one sample in a study of identical twins. TCRdb reprocessed the 5' RACE reads via MiXCR and lists one record per CDR3 protein. The data show about 570,000 distinct CDR3 sequences, 7.5% to 10% seen once. These data were also filed under a second study, of yellow fever vaccine responses in identical twins.

Sequencing used PBMCs. The receptors stem from a woman in her late teens or twenties in good health. CDR3s include the opening cysteine and the closing phenylalanine or tryptophan. Each record gives: V gene, J gene, clone size, D gene, CDR3 protein, CDR3 DNA. The D gene is left open where the match is weak. Clone size is not always given. Where it is, it says once, few, many or a class for expanded clones.

V gene: TRBV12-3/TRBV12-4; J gene: TRBJ2-7; clone size: many; D gene: -; CDR3 protein: CASSSQEGGGFEQYF; CDR3 DNA: TGTGCCAGCAGTTCCCAGGAAGGGGGAGGGTTCGAGCAGTACTTC
V gene: TRBV7-9; J gene: TRBJ2-7; clone size: -; D gene: TRBD2; CDR3 protein: CASSLASGTSQPYEQYF; CDR3 DNA: TGTGCCAGCAGCTTAGCGTCCGGGACTAGCCAACCCTACGAGCAGTACTTC
V gene: TRBV24-1; J gene: TRBJ2-7; clone size: -; D gene: TRBD1; CDR3 protein: CATSGKGASTQGNEQYF; CDR3 DNA: TGTGCCACCAGTGGAAAGGGGGCGTCCACTCAGGGGAACGAGCAGTACTTC
V gene: TRBV12-3/TRBV12-4; J gene: TRBJ2-1; clone size: few; D gene: -; CDR3 protein: CASSLDSLFLDTYNEQFF; CDR3 DNA: TGTGCCAGCAGTTTAGATAGCCTATTCCTCGATACCTACAATGAGCAGTTCTTC
V gene: TRBV5-6; J gene: TRBJ2-4; clone size: few; D gene: TRBD1; CDR3 protein: CASSWVTGANKNIQYF; CDR3 DNA: TGTGCCAGCAGCTGGGTGACAGGGGCCAACAAAAACATTCAGTACTTC
V gene: TRBV6-2/TRBV6-3; J gene: TRBJ2-1; clone size: many; D gene: -; CDR3 protein: CASSPLLAGVNEQFF; CDR3 DNA: TGTGCCAGCAGTCCCCTACTAGCCGGAGTGAATGAGCAGTTCTTC
V gene: TRBV7-8; J gene: TRBJ2-2; clone size: -; D gene: -; CDR3 protein: CASSLAGPGTGELFF; CDR3 DNA: TGTGCCAGCAGCTTAGCGGGGCCCGGCACCGGGGAGCTGTTTTTT
V gene: TRBV6-5; J gene: TRBJ2-3; clone size: -; D gene: TRBD1; CDR3 protein: CASSYFRGPDTQYF; CDR3 DNA: TGTGCCAGCAGTTACTTCAGGGGGCCCGATACGCAGTATTTT
V gene: TRBV12-3/TRBV12-4; J gene: TRBJ2-2; clone size: few; D gene: TRBD2; CDR3 protein: CASSLRLAEITNTGELFF; CDR3 DNA: TGTGCCAGCAGTTTGCGGCTAGCGGAGATAACGAACACCGGGGAGCTGTTTTTT
V gene: TRBV12-3/TRBV12-4; J gene: TRBJ2-4; clone size: -; D gene: -; CDR3 protein: CASSLQAVNIQYF; CDR3 DNA: TGTGCCAGCAGTTTACAGGCTGTAAACATTCAGTACTTC
V gene: TRBV18; J gene: TRBJ2-4; clone size: few; D gene: TRBD1; CDR3 protein: CASSVGQGIQYF; CDR3 DNA: TGTGCCAGCTCCGTGGGACAGGGGATTCAGTACTTC
V gene: TRBV5-1; J gene: TRBJ2-2; clone size: -; D gene: -; CDR3 protein: CASSSRESSGELFF; CDR3 DNA: TGCGCCAGCAGCTCCCGGGAAAGCTCCGGGGAGCTGTTTTTT
V gene: TRBV6-1; J gene: TRBJ1-1; clone size: -; D gene: TRBD1; CDR3 protein: CASTPTGRGTEAFF; CDR3 DNA: TGTGCCAGCACCCCGACAGGGCGAGGCACTGAAGCTTTCTTT
V gene: TRBV3-1; J gene: TRBJ2-5; clone size: -; D gene: TRBD2; CDR3 protein: CASSQESRLAGVQETQYF; CDR3 DNA: TGTGCCAGCAGCCAAGAAAGTCGACTAGCGGGGGTACAAGAGACCCAGTACTTC
V gene: TRBV5-1; J gene: TRBJ2-7; clone size: few; D gene: TRBD1; CDR3 protein: CASSSGTGPSEQYF; CDR3 DNA: TGCGCCAGCAGCTCCGGGACAGGGCCTTCCGAGCAGTACTTC
V gene: TRBV12-3/TRBV12-4; J gene: TRBJ1-5; clone size: -; D gene: TRBD1; CDR3 protein: CASSPEGTGLNQPQHF; CDR3 DNA: TGTGCCAGCAGTCCCGAAGGGACAGGGTTAAATCAGCCCCAGCATTTT
V gene: TRBV5-4; J gene: TRBJ2-2; clone size: -; D gene: TRBD2; CDR3 protein: CASSLGAGDTGELFF; CDR3 DNA: TGTGCCAGCAGCTTGGGAGCGGGGGACACCGGGGAGCTGTTTTTT
V gene: TRBV20-1; J gene: TRBJ2-7; clone size: many; D gene: TRBD1; CDR3 protein: CSARPGTGAYEQYF; CDR3 DNA: TGCAGTGCTAGACCTGGGACAGGGGCCTACGAGCAGTACTTC
V gene: TRBV4-3; J gene: TRBJ2-5; clone size: few; D gene: -; CDR3 protein: CASSQGERHGVETQYF; CDR3 DNA: TGCGCCAGCAGCCAGGGTGAACGACATGGGGTAGAGACCCAGTACTTC
V gene: TRBV6-1; J gene: TRBJ1-1; clone size: -; D gene: TRBD1; CDR3 protein: CASTLGTGYTEAFF; CDR3 DNA: TGTGCCAGCACCCTAGGGACAGGGTACACTGAAGCTTTCTTT
V gene: TRBV6-2/TRBV6-3; J gene: TRBJ2-7; clone size: -; D gene: -; CDR3 protein: CASSYSGRYEQYF; CDR3 DNA: TGTGCCAGCAGTTACTCGGGACGGTACGAGCAGTACTTC
V gene: TRBV25-1; J gene: TRBJ2-2; clone size: -; D gene: TRBD1; CDR3 protein: CASSESVGQGRLFF; CDR3 DNA: TGTGCCAGCAGTGAATCCGTGGGACAGGGGAGGCTGTTTTTT
V gene: TRBV12-3/TRBV12-4; J gene: TRBJ2-4; clone size: many; D gene: -; CDR3 protein: CASRGDKQNIQYF; CDR3 DNA: TGTGCCAGCAGGGGTGACAAGCAAAACATTCAGTACTTC
V gene: TRBV20-1; J gene: TRBJ2-2; clone size: -; D gene: -; CDR3 protein: CSARSTPAGELFF; CDR3 DNA: TGCAGTGCTAGATCGACTCCGGCCGGGGAGCTGTTTTTT
V gene: TRBV20-1; J gene: TRBJ2-3; clone size: few; D gene: TRBD2; CDR3 protein: CSASQLAGGTDTQYF; CDR3 DNA: TGCAGTGCTAGCCAACTAGCGGGGGGCACAGATACGCAGTATTTT
V gene: TRBV30; J gene: TRBJ2-2; clone size: -; D gene: TRBD1; CDR3 protein: CAWSGGTGAGELFF; CDR3 DNA: TGTGCCTGGAGTGGGGGGACAGGGGCCGGGGAGCTGTTTTTT
V gene: TRBV5-6; J gene: TRBJ2-6; clone size: few; D gene: -; CDR3 protein: CASSRFADFMTGANVLTF; CDR3 DNA: TGTGCCAGCAGCCGATTTGCCGATTTCATGACTGGGGCCAACGTCCTGACTTTC
V gene: TRBV6-1; J gene: TRBJ2-3; clone size: -; D gene: TRBD2; CDR3 protein: CASSGSGTSGWKLTDTQYF; CDR3 DNA: TGTGCCAGCAGTGGATCCGGGACTAGCGGGTGGAAGTTGACAGATACGCAGTATTTT
V gene: TRBV4-2; J gene: TRBJ2-5; clone size: -; D gene: TRBD2; CDR3 protein: CASSQARTERGQTQYF; CDR3 DNA: TGTGCCAGCAGCCAGGCAAGGACAGAGCGGGGGCAGACCCAGTACTTC
V gene: TRBV12-3/TRBV12-4; J gene: TRBJ2-2; clone size: few; D gene: -; CDR3 protein: CASRLQSLNTGELFF; CDR3 DNA: TGTGCCAGCAGGCTGCAATCACTGAACACCGGGGAGCTGTTTTTT
V gene: TRBV12-3/TRBV12-4; J gene: TRBJ1-3; clone size: few; D gene: -; CDR3 protein: CASSLEGFRPDSRDSGNTIYF; CDR3 DNA: TGTGCCAGCAGTTTAGAGGGATTTCGTCCCGATTCACGCGACTCTGGAAACACCATATATTTT
V gene: TRBV6-1; J gene: TRBJ2-1; clone size: few; D gene: -; CDR3 protein: CASSVTSRSKNEQFF; CDR3 DNA: TGTGCCAGCAGCGTCACTAGCCGTAGCAAGAATGAGCAGTTCTTC
V gene: TRBV20-1; J gene: TRBJ2-7; clone size: few; D gene: TRBD1; CDR3 protein: CSARDRLQGDGYEQYF; CDR3 DNA: TGCAGTGCTAGAGATAGGCTCCAGGGGGATGGCTACGAGCAGTACTTC
V gene: TRBV11-2; J gene: TRBJ1-2; clone size: -; D gene: -; CDR3 protein: CASSPVEGRVYGYTF; CDR3 DNA: TGTGCCAGCAGCCCCGTTGAAGGCAGGGTCTATGGCTACACCTTC
V gene: TRBV9; J gene: TRBJ2-3; clone size: few; D gene: -; CDR3 protein: CASSAGTPISPMVAQYF; CDR3 DNA: TGTGCCAGCAGCGCCGGGACTCCTATCAGCCCCATGGTTGCGCAGTATTTT
V gene: TRBV6-1; J gene: TRBJ1-5; clone size: -; D gene: TRBD1; CDR3 protein: CASSHAGTGNQPQHF; CDR3 DNA: TGTGCCAGCAGTCATGCCGGGACAGGGAATCAGCCCCAGCATTTT
V gene: TRBV25-1; J gene: TRBJ2-5; clone size: -; D gene: -; CDR3 protein: CASTPREGGGIQETQYF; CDR3 DNA: TGTGCCAGCACCCCTCGGGAAGGGGGGGGGATTCAAGAGACCCAGTACTTC
V gene: TRBV7-2; J gene: TRBJ2-7; clone size: few; D gene: TRBD1; CDR3 protein: CASSPPQGYHEQYF; CDR3 DNA: TGTGCCAGCAGCCCCCCACAGGGGTACCACGAGCAGTACTTC
V gene: TRBV7-3; J gene: TRBJ1-1; clone size: -; D gene: -; CDR3 protein: CASSPQGRGRTEAFF; CDR3 DNA: TGTGCCAGCAGCCCCCAGGGACGAGGGCGAACTGAAGCTTTCTTT
V gene: TRBV15; J gene: TRBJ1-5; clone size: -; D gene: -; CDR3 protein: CATSLKWGLRDQPQHF; CDR3 DNA: TGTGCCACCAGCCTAAAGTGGGGGTTAAGGGACCAGCCCCAGCATTTT
V gene: TRBV5-4; J gene: TRBJ2-1; clone size: -; D gene: -; CDR3 protein: CASSSMDRYNEQFF; CDR3 DNA: TGTGCCAGCAGCTCAATGGACAGATACAATGAGCAGTTCTTC
V gene: TRBV29-1; J gene: TRBJ1-2; clone size: few; D gene: -; CDR3 protein: CSVEDRTGYTF; CDR3 DNA: TGCAGCGTTGAAGATCGGACTGGCTACACCTTC
V gene: TRBV12-3/TRBV12-4; J gene: TRBJ2-7; clone size: -; D gene: -; CDR3 protein: CASSPDRNPYEQYF; CDR3 DNA: TGTGCCAGCAGTCCCGACAGAAATCCCTACGAGCAGTACTTC
V gene: TRBV6-5; J gene: TRBJ2-1; clone size: few; D gene: TRBD2; CDR3 protein: CASSSYGTSGYNEQFF; CDR3 DNA: TGTGCCAGCAGTTCCTACGGGACTAGCGGTTACAATGAGCAGTTCTTC
V gene: TRBV7-2; J gene: TRBJ1-5; clone size: few; D gene: -; CDR3 protein: CASSPTWTQPQHF; CDR3 DNA: TGTGCCAGCAGCCCTACCTGGACTCAGCCCCAGCATTTT
V gene: TRBV7-9; J gene: TRBJ2-5; clone size: few; D gene: TRBD1; CDR3 protein: CASSPVRTGVHF; CDR3 DNA: TGTGCCAGCAGCCCGGTCAGGACAGGGGTCCACTTC
V gene: TRBV5-8; J gene: TRBJ2-2; clone size: many; D gene: TRBD1; CDR3 protein: CASSLGQVAGELFF; CDR3 DNA: TGTGCCAGCAGCCTGGGACAGGTTGCCGGGGAGCTGTTTTTT
V gene: TRBV6-2/TRBV6-3; J gene: TRBJ2-7; clone size: -; D gene: TRBD2; CDR3 protein: CASSPLRTSLGYEQYF; CDR3 DNA: TGTGCCAGCAGTCCTCTCCGGACTAGCCTGGGCTACGAGCAGTACTTC
V gene: TRBV4-3; J gene: TRBJ1-6; clone size: few; D gene: -; CDR3 protein: CASSQGGTTSSPLHF; CDR3 DNA: TGCGCCAGCAGCCAAGGAGGGACAACCTCTTCACCCCTCCACTTT